The rows below give T cell receptor beta chains drawn from one sample of a study of blood T cell repertoires in COVID-19. The data were produced by immunoSEQ multiplex PCR, yet TCRdb's version contains in-frame clones alone and is incomplete. The repertoire consists of tens of thousands of clones, with 80% to 90% occurring once and the leading ten covering around 42%. Sample: peripheral blood. These receptors all stem from a woman of 80 years or more with active or convalescent COVID-19. Each CDR3 is given with its conserved first and last residue. The D gene is left open where the match is weak. Clone size is shown for a subset of rows, as once, few, many or a class of expanded clone.

size: NA; D: NA; J: TRBJ2-3; V: TRBV18; DNA: TGTGCCAGCTCAACAGGACAGACTGTTGTGCAGTATTTT; CDR3: CASSTGQTVVQYF
size: NA; D: TRBD1; J: TRBJ1-2; V: TRBV19; DNA: TGTGCCAGTAGTATAGCCCAGGGGGATGGCTACACCTTC; CDR3: CASSIAQGDGYTF
size: once; D: TRBD1; J: TRBJ1-5; V: TRBV7-8; DNA: TGTGCCAGCAGCTTAGATTGGGGGACAGATCAGCCCCAGCATTTT; CDR3: CASSLDWGTDQPQHF
size: NA; D: NA; J: TRBJ2-3; V: TRBV5-4; DNA: TGTGCCAGCAGCTTGGTTAAGTCGGGGGGCCAGCCCACAGATACGCAGTATTTT; CDR3: CASSLVKSGGQPTDTQYF
size: NA; D: TRBD1; J: TRBJ2-2; V: TRBV9; DNA: TGTGCCAGCAGCGTAGCCACAGGGGGGAACACCGGGGAGCTGTTTTTT; CDR3: CASSVATGGNTGELFF
size: NA; D: TRBD1; J: TRBJ1-2; V: TRBV18; DNA: TGTGCCAGCTCACAGATGGGACAGCATCCCTATGGCTACACCTTC; CDR3: CASSQMGQHPYGYTF
size: NA; D: NA; J: TRBJ1-5; V: TRBV19; DNA: TGTGCCAGTAGTATCAACCAGGGGTCCAATCAGCCCCAGCATTTT; CDR3: CASSINQGSNQPQHF
size: once; D: NA; J: TRBJ1-5; V: TRBV2; DNA: TGTGCCAGTGGTATAGTCAATCAGCCCCAGCATTTT; CDR3: CASGIVNQPQHF
size: NA; D: TRBD1; J: TRBJ1-1; V: TRBV12-3/TRBV12-4; DNA: TGTGCCAGCAGCCGTGACAGGGGCACTGAAGCTTTCTTT; CDR3: CASSRDRGTEAFF
size: NA; D: NA; J: TRBJ2-1; V: TRBV7-5; DNA: TGTGCCAGAAGCCCCCCGGGACTAGCGGATCCTTACTCCTACAATGAGCAGTTCTTC; CDR3: CARSPPGLADPYSYNEQFF
size: NA; D: NA; J: TRBJ2-3; V: TRBV9; DNA: TGTGCCAGCAGCGGAACATATCAGTACCGCACAGATACGCAGTATTTT; CDR3: CASSGTYQYRTDTQYF
size: NA; D: NA; J: TRBJ2-1; V: TRBV6-5; DNA: TGTGCCAGCGGTATAGGCGAGGGTCGCAATGAGCAGTTCTTC; CDR3: CASGIGEGRNEQFF
size: NA; D: TRBD2; J: TRBJ2-1; V: TRBV27; DNA: TGTGCCACCGGGACTAGCGGGAGGGCCTTGGGAAATGAGCAGTTCTTC; CDR3: CATGTSGRALGNEQFF
size: NA; D: NA; J: TRBJ1-2; V: TRBV2; DNA: TGTGCCAGCAAGGTGGACCGAGGACAGAACTATGGCTACACCTTC; CDR3: CASKVDRGQNYGYTF
size: once; D: NA; J: TRBJ2-1; V: TRBV6-5; DNA: TGTGCCAGCAGCTACCTAAGGGGCGAGCAGTTCTTC; CDR3: CASSYLRGEQFF
size: once; D: NA; J: TRBJ2-7; V: TRBV27; DNA: TGTGCCAGCAGTCCCCCCGGTCGCTACGAGCAGTACTTC; CDR3: CASSPPGRYEQYF
size: few; D: NA; J: TRBJ2-2; V: TRBV5-4; DNA: TGTGCCAGCAGCTCTAACAGGGCTACCGGGGAGCTGTTTTTT; CDR3: CASSSNRATGELFF
size: NA; D: NA; J: TRBJ2-7; V: TRBV6-5; DNA: TGTGCCAGCAGTTCGATTGAAGAGGGCCACTACGAGCAGTACTTC; CDR3: CASSSIEEGHYEQYF
size: NA; D: TRBD1; J: TRBJ1-1; V: TRBV7-9; DNA: TGTGCCAGCAGCCCATGGGGACAGGGGGTTACTGAAGCTTTCTTT; CDR3: CASSPWGQGVTEAFF
size: NA; D: NA; J: TRBJ2-7; V: TRBV9; DNA: TGTGCCAGCAGCGTAGGTACAGGGTTATACGAGCAGTACTTC; CDR3: CASSVGTGLYEQYF
size: NA; D: TRBD1; J: TRBJ1-6; V: TRBV19; DNA: TGTGCCAGTAGTACGAGGGGACAGGGGAATTCACCCCTCCACTTT; CDR3: CASSTRGQGNSPLHF
size: NA; D: NA; J: TRBJ2-5; V: TRBV5-1; DNA: TGCGCCAGCAGTCTCGGGGGGCACCAAGAGACCCAGTACTTC; CDR3: CASSLGGHQETQYF
size: NA; D: NA; J: TRBJ1-3; V: TRBV5-1; DNA: TGCGCCAGCGGTCCCGGGTTCTCTGGAAACACCATATATTTT; CDR3: CASGPGFSGNTIYF
size: NA; D: TRBD1; J: TRBJ2-7; V: TRBV7-2; DNA: TGTGCCAGCAGCTTAAGGACAGGTCTCTCCTACGAGCAGTACTTC; CDR3: CASSLRTGLSYEQYF
size: NA; D: NA; J: TRBJ1-3; V: TRBV28; DNA: TGTGCCAGCAGTCCCGGAGGACAGTACTCTGGAAACACCATATATTTT; CDR3: CASSPGGQYSGNTIYF
size: NA; D: TRBD2; J: TRBJ2-1; V: TRBV27; DNA: TGTGCCAGTAAATCCGGGACTAGCTACAATGAGCAGTTCTTC; CDR3: CASKSGTSYNEQFF
size: NA; D: NA; J: TRBJ1-1; V: TRBV5-6; DNA: TGTGCCAGCAGCTTGGTGGGGAAGGGGATGAACACTGAAGCTTTCTTT; CDR3: CASSLVGKGMNTEAFF
size: NA; D: NA; J: TRBJ2-2; V: TRBV5-1; DNA: TGCGCCAGCAGCTTGGAGAGGGCAAACACCGGGGAGCTGTTTTTT; CDR3: CASSLERANTGELFF
size: NA; D: NA; J: TRBJ1-5; V: TRBV4-1; DNA: TGCGCCAGCAGCCAAGATGGGGGCGGTTATAGCAATCAGCCCCAGCATTTT; CDR3: CASSQDGGGYSNQPQHF
size: NA; D: TRBD2; J: TRBJ2-7; V: TRBV5-1; DNA: TGCGCCAGCAGCTTGGCGGCTAGCGGGCCGAGCTCCTACGAGCAGTACTTC; CDR3: CASSLAASGPSSYEQYF
size: NA; D: NA; J: TRBJ2-7; V: TRBV5-4; DNA: TGTGCCAGCAGCTTGTATTCGGGATACGAGCAGTACTTC; CDR3: CASSLYSGYEQYF
size: NA; D: TRBD2; J: TRBJ2-1; V: TRBV18; DNA: TGTGCCAGCTCACCACCGGAGCGGGAGGTGCAGTTCTTC; CDR3: CASSPPEREVQFF
size: medium-sized; D: TRBD2; J: TRBJ2-2; V: TRBV4-1; DNA: TGCCCCCCCAGCCGACTAGCGGAGAACACCGGGGAGCTGTTTTTT; CDR3: CPPSRLAENTGELFF
size: once; D: NA; J: TRBJ2-1; V: TRBV6-6; DNA: TGTGCCAGCACCCCCCTCTCCGCGCGGGACAATGAGCAGTTCTTC; CDR3: CASTPLSARDNEQFF
size: NA; D: NA; J: TRBJ2-7; V: TRBV5-1; DNA: TGCGCCAGCAGAGTAACGGGAGAAACCTACGAGCAGTACTTC; CDR3: CASRVTGETYEQYF